The TCR beta chain under discussion was sequenced for a study of cytomegalovirus exposure and HLA in healthy donors. Note on this clone: Its specificity is unknown.

Both 60 Vbeta primers and 13 Jbeta primers went into the PCR. Profiling relied on immunoSEQ multiplex PCR, and the TCRdb table lists in-frame clones only, not all of them. The repertoire holds fewer than 200,000 clones, with 71% as singletons. Findings and limits, study-wide: Investigators reported under 200 TCR beta chains as tied to cytomegalovirus. Immune exposure was documented only through CMV serostatus. Several of the most significant clusters were apparently associated with common viral pathogens in a later analysis.

CDR1 and CDR2 from the germline V gene are LGHNA and YNFKEQ. V lost 0 bases, J lost 0 bases, and 8 bases lay in between. CDR3 size: 15 residues. The TCR comes from a girl aged 10-17 years in good health and CMV-seronegative. The rearrangement uses TRBV4-2 and TRBJ1-2; D is unclear. The sample consisted of PBMCs. CDR3 DNA: TGTGCCAGCAGCCAAGACCCAGAAGCTAACTATGGCTACACCTTC. As protein: CASSQDPEANYGYTF.